The 13 T cell receptor beta chains presented below share a single source sample, sequenced in a study of blood T cells in healthy people across ages. A second PCR of roughly 7 to 11 cycles used a sample-barcoded 5' primer and a J-beta primer mix. MiXCR, applied by TCRdb to the 5' RACE reads, yields one record per CDR3 protein. The sample shows about 670,000 distinct CDR3 sequences, approximately 40% of them seen only once. The sample comprised blood. The source of these receptors is a man of 80 years or more in good health.

Points on this clonotype: At one boundary the junction diverges from the germline segment, which might be a read error. This sequence joins TRBV7-2 and TRBJ2-3; 8 nucleotides align to TRBD2. Germline V gives CDR1 SGHTA, CDR2 FQGNSA. The CDR3 length is 15 residues. CDR3: CASSLVGGEADTQYF. CDR3 bases: TGTGCTAGCAGCTTAGTCGGGGGGGAAGCAGATACGCAGTATTTT.

The chain uses TRBV6-6 and TRBJ2-7, with D possibly being TRBD1 (5 bases). The CDR3 has 15 amino acids. The V end was cut by 0 bases, the J end by 3 bases, with 12 bases between. In germline, CDR1 is MNHNY, CDR2 SVGAGI (reference sequence). The DNA of the CDR3 is TGTGCCAGCAGTTACTCAGGACGGACAAACTACGAGCAGTACTTC. Amino acids: CASSYSGRTNYEQYF.

This clonotype was seen only a few times. The chain combines TRBV7-2 with TRBJ2-2; 10 bases are shared with TRBD2. This CDR3 region has 17 residues. V lost 3 bases, J lost 0 bases, and 4 bases stayed unmatched. The V gene's germline CDR1 is SGHTA and CDR2 FQGNSA. The CDR3 region has the DNA TGTGCCAGCAGCTTTCTAGCGGGAGTTCCGAACACCGGGGAGCTGTTTTTT. This codes for CASSFLAGVPNTGELFF.

There are a few counts of this clonotype. The chain combines TRBV6-1 with TRBJ2-3; perhaps TRBD1 as D (6 bases). Trimming took 2 bases from V and 2 from J, leaving 11 bases between them. Germline V gene sequence: CDR1 MNHNS, CDR2 SASEGT. The CDR3 totals 15 residues. CDR3 nucleotides: TGTGCCAGCAGTGAATCGGGACAAACCACAGATACGCAGTATTTT. Protein: CASSESGQTTDTQYF.

This clonotype came up a few times. This chain connects TRBV9 to TRBJ2-2, with 8 nucleotides matching TRBD2. From germline, CDR1 is SGDLS and CDR2 YYNGEE. The ends lost 2 bases at V and 8 bases at J; junction bases unmatched: 5. The CDR3 has 14 amino acids. This chain's CDR3 is CASSVSGTSGELFF. DNA of the CDR3: TGTGCCAGCAGCGTTTCCGGGACTAGTGGGGAGCTGTTTTTT.

This chain links TRBV7-2 with TRBJ2-5, with TRBD1 identical over 8 bases. Germline V gene sequence: CDR1 SGHTA, CDR2 FQGNSA. The CDR3 is made up of 15 amino acids. The V segment lost 5 bases and the J segment 5 bases; nucleotides outside the gene matches: 10. The CDR3, as DNA: TGTGCCAGCAGCCAAACAGGGGGACTCCTGGAGACCCAGTACTTC. Its protein product is CASSQTGGLLETQYF. Together with reference TRBV7-2 and TRBJ2-5, the CDR3 gives the full variable domain: GAGVSQSPSNKVTEKGKDVELRCDPISGHTALYWYRQSLGQGLEFLIYFQGNSAPDKSGLPSDRFSAERTGGSVSTLTIQRTQQEDSAVYLCASSQTGGLLETQYFGPGTRLLVL.

The chain employs TRBV13 and TRBJ2-7; the match to TRBD2 covers 8 bases. The length of the CDR3 is 16 residues. After removal of 2 bases from V and 2 bases from J, the junction contained 8 bases not matched to a gene. Per germline, CDR1 PRHDT and CDR2 FYEKMQ (reference sequence). CDR3 in DNA: TGTGCCAGCAGCTTATTAGTAGCGGGGACCGCCTACGAGCAGTACTTC. It specifies CASSLLVAGTAYEQYF. Combining the CDR3 with reference TRBV13 and TRBJ2-7 gives the whole variable domain AAGVIQSPRHLIKEKRETATLKCYPIPRHDTVYWYQQGPGQDPQFLISFYEKMQSDKGSIPDRFSAQQFSDYHSELNMSSLELGDSALYFCASSLLVAGTAYEQYFGPGTRLTVT.

Only a few counts were recorded for this clonotype. The chain has TRBV7-3 and TRBJ2-7, with TRBD2 matching over 9 bases. V shed 5 bases, J shed 5 bases, and the junction held 22 bases outside the gene matches. The CDR3 covers 19 residues. In germline, CDR1 is SGHTA, CDR2 FQGTGA. CDR3 protein: CASSTRGDSGSLVDDEQYF. The CDR3 nucleotides are TGTGCCAGCAGCACGAGGGGGGATAGCGGGAGCTTGGTCGACGACGAGCAGTACTTC.

This clonotype was observed a handful of times. The chain couples TRBV20-1 to TRBJ2-3, with 8 bases aligning to TRBD1. The germline gives CDR1 DFQATT, CDR2 SNEGSKA (reference sequence). The CDR3 loop spans 14 amino acids. The ends lost 6 bases at V and 2 bases at J; junction bases unmatched: 7. CDR3 region: CSAHGQGPTDTQYF. CDR3 DNA sequence: TGCAGTGCCCACGGACAGGGCCCCACAGATACGCAGTATTTT.

This clonotype was seen only a few times. V is TRBV20-1 and J is TRBJ2-1; 8 positions agree with TRBD2. Germline CDR1 and CDR2: DFQATT and SNEGSKA (reference sequence). The CDR3 loop spans 16 amino acids. V shed 2 bases, J shed 4 bases, and the junction held 10 bases outside the gene matches. Here the CDR3 DNA reads TGCAGTGCTAGATCCGGCGGGAGGAGAGGGTACAATGAGCAGTTCTTC. It specifies CSARSGGRRGYNEQFF.

The chain couples TRBV20-1 to TRBJ2-1; 11 bases line up with TRBD1. Germline trimming cut 4 bases from V and 9 bases from J; bases unmatched to any gene: 5. CDR1 is DFQATT and CDR2 is SNEGSKA in the germline V gene (reference sequence). CDR3 length: 13 residues. Here the CDR3 DNA reads TGCAGTGCTACAAGGACAGGGGGCTCTGAGCAGTTCTTC. It translates to CSATRTGGSEQFF.

This clonotype was seen more than once but under ten times. V gene TRBV20-1 combines with J gene TRBJ1-2, with TRBD1 matching 7 bases. CDR3 length: 14 amino acids. V trimming: 4 bases; J trimming: 4 bases; junction bases outside the gene matches: 9. CDR1 is DFQATT and CDR2 is SNEGSKA in the germline V gene (reference sequence). CDR3 nucleotides: TGCAGTGCTAACGCAGGGGGGGCGGGCTATGGCTACACCTTC. It codes for CSANAGGAGYGYTF.

This chain joins TRBV29-1 and TRBJ1-2; D not certain. Looked up from germline, CDR1 is SQVTM and CDR2 is ANQGSEA. With 7 bases removed from V and 4 bases from J, the gap between germline ends came to 10 bases. This CDR3 is built from 11 residues. The CDR3 sequence: CSAKTGYGYTF. CDR3 DNA sequence: TGCAGCGCAAAGACGGGCTATGGCTACACCTTC.